Listed below are T cell receptor beta chains from one sample, sequenced in a study of cytomegalovirus exposure and HLA in healthy donors. The repertoire was sequenced with immunoSEQ multiplex PCR; TCRdb's copy has only in-frame clones and lacks some. The sample has about 100,000 clones, roughly 88% seen once. Sequencing was done on a sample of PBMCs. The receptors stem from a woman aged 18 to 35 in good health and CMV-seronegative. The CDR3 runs from the conserved cysteine through the conserved F or W. D genes are given only for firm matches. For some rows the clone size is stated as once, few or many, or as a class when expanded; others skip it.

TRBJ1-6 | TRBD1 | . | 17 | TRBV28 | CASSRPRDRAYNSPLHF | TGTGCCAGCAGCCGACCCCGGGACAGGGCCTATAATTCACCCCTCCACTTT
TRBJ2-7 | TRBD1 | . | 13 | TRBV5-1 | CASRRTGAYEQYF | TGCGCCAGCCGTCGGACAGGGGCTTACGAGCAGTACTTC
TRBJ2-3 | . | . | 11 | TRBV10-3 | CAISLGDTQYF | TGTGCCATCAGTCTCGGAGATACGCAGTATTTT
TRBJ1-4 | TRBD1 | . | 15 | TRBV28 | CASSYSGTVNEKLFF | TGTGCCAGCAGTTACTCCGGGACAGTTAATGAAAAACTGTTTTTT
TRBJ1-5 | TRBD1 | . | 15 | TRBV6-5 | CASSYGTDSNQPQHF | TGTGCCAGCAGTTACGGGACAGATAGCAATCAGCCCCAGCATTTT
TRBJ1-1 | . | . | 13 | TRBV7-2 | CASSLARNTEAFF | TGTGCCAGCAGCTTAGCCAGGAACACTGAAGCTTTCTTT
TRBJ2-5 | . | few | 16 | TRBV27 | CASSSMARPLKETQYF | TGTGCCAGCAGTTCCATGGCGCGGCCGCTTAAGGAGACCCAGTACTTC
TRBJ1-1 | . | . | 12 | TRBV7-9 | CSSSPMNTEAFF | TGTTCCAGCAGCCCCATGAACACTGAAGCTTTCTTT
TRBJ2-3 | . | . | 16 | TRBV19 | CASSIVPGWGTDTQYF | TGTGCCAGTAGTATAGTTCCAGGGTGGGGCACAGATACGCAGTATTTT
TRBJ2-2 | . | . | 13 | TRBV7-3 | CASSPYPAGELFF | TGTGCCAGCAGCCCCTACCCGGCCGGGGAGCTGTTTTTT
TRBJ2-7 | TRBD2 | . | 16 | TRBV27 | CASRNRDSGWGGEQYF | TGTGCCAGCAGAAACCGGGACTCAGGTTGGGGAGGGGAGCAGTACTTC
TRBJ1-5 | . | . | 15 | TRBV11-2 | CASSLDSGGDQPQHF | TGTGCCAGCAGCTTAGATTCGGGGGGCGATCAGCCCCAGCATTTT
TRBJ1-1 | TRBD1 | . | 15 | TRBV9 | CASSVGGTGQNEAFF | TGTGCCAGCAGCGTAGGGGGGACAGGGCAAAATGAAGCTTTCTTT
TRBJ2-5 | . | . | 14 | TRBV28 | CASSPLMTSKNQYF | TGTGCCAGCAGTCCATTGATGACTAGTAAGAACCAGTACTTC
TRBJ2-2 | . | few | 15 | TRBV27 | CASSLTGTNTGELFF | TGTGCCAGCAGTCTAACCGGGACAAACACCGGGGAGCTGTTTTTT
TRBJ2-7 | TRBD1 | . | 14 | TRBV28 | CASSSGTGSSEQYF | TGTGCCAGCAGTTCCGGGACAGGGTCCTCCGAGCAGTACTTC
TRBJ2-1 | TRBD1 | . | 15 | TRBV7-2 | CASSLAQGAYNEQFF | TGTGCCAGCAGCTTAGCCCAGGGGGCTTACAATGAGCAGTTCTTC
TRBJ2-7 | TRBD1 | . | 13 | TRBV6-5 | CASSWDRAYEQYF | TGTGCCAGCAGCTGGGACAGGGCCTACGAGCAGTACTTC
TRBJ2-5 | TRBD2 | . | 16 | TRBV5-5 | CASSLGGLAGQETQYF | TGTGCCAGCAGTTTGGGGGGACTAGCGGGCCAAGAGACCCAGTACTTC
TRBJ2-7 | . | . | 12 | TRBV28 | CASSLWAVEQYF | TGTGCCAGCAGTTTATGGGCCGTCGAGCAGTACTTC
TRBJ1-5 | TRBD1 | few | 16 | TRBV15 | CATSRDIDRGNQPQHF | TGTGCCACCAGCAGAGATATCGACAGGGGGAATCAGCCCCAGCATTTT
TRBJ1-5 | . | . | 15 | TRBV10-1 | CASSESLGSNQPQHF | TGCGCCAGCAGTGAGTCGCTGGGCAGCAATCAGCCCCAGCATTTT
TRBJ1-2 | . | . | 13 | TRBV29-1 | CSVGGGEGKGYTF | TGCAGCGTTGGAGGGGGGGAAGGGAAAGGCTACACCTTC
TRBJ2-3 | TRBD2 | . | 14 | TRBV7-2 | CASSFSSGGGTQYF | TGTGCCAGCAGCTTTTCAAGCGGGGGGGGTACGCAGTATTTT
TRBJ2-3 | . | few | 16 | TRBV4-2 | CASSQGGRESTDTQYF | TGTGCCAGCAGCCAAGGCGGCCGGGAGAGCACAGATACGCAGTATTTT
TRBJ1-6 | . | . | 12 | TRBV27 | CASSFNNSPLHF | TGTGCCAGCAGTTTCAATAATTCACCCCTCCACTTT
TRBJ1-3 | . | . | 12 | TRBV9 | CASSSGLNTIYF | TGTGCCAGCAGCTCGGGACTAAACACCATATATTTT
TRBJ2-5 | . | once | 14 | TRBV5-4 | CASSLDGGPETQYF | TGTGCCAGCAGCTTGGATGGGGGCCCAGAGACCCAGTACTTC
TRBJ2-1 | TRBD1 | . | 17 | TRBV6-1 | CASSVKTGATTQNEQFF | TGTGCCAGCAGTGTTAAGACAGGGGCCACAACTCAAAATGAGCAGTTCTTC
TRBJ1-1 | . | once | 14 | TRBV7-6 | CASSLARGHTEAFF | TGTGCCAGCAGCTTAGCGCGGGGGCACACTGAAGCTTTCTTT
TRBJ1-2 | . | . | 16 | TRBV4-3 | CASSQAFFGETKGYTF | TGCGCCAGCAGCCAAGCTTTTTTCGGTGAAACGAAAGGCTACACCTTC
TRBJ2-5 | . | . | 17 | TRBV28 | CASSLLWRGEVWETQYF | TGTGCCAGCAGTTTATTGTGGAGGGGAGAGGTATGGGAGACCCAGTACTTC
TRBJ2-4 | . | medium-sized | 14 | TRBV7-2 | CASSSGPRTTRLYF | TGTGCCAGCAGCTCAGGACCCCGTACGACTAGACTTTACTTC
TRBJ1-2 | . | once | 14 | TRBV7-2 | CASSSLGSGIGYTF | TGTGCCAGCAGCTCCCTGGGGTCAGGGATTGGCTACACCTTC
TRBJ1-4 | TRBD1 | . | 15 | TRBV6-1 | CASSESLGQVEKLFF | TGTGCCAGCAGTGAAAGTTTGGGACAGGTAGAAAAACTGTTTTTT
TRBJ2-7 | TRBD1 | . | 15 | TRBV18 | CASSHRTGSSYEQYF | TGTGCCAGCTCACATCGGACAGGGAGCTCCTACGAGCAGTACTTC
TRBJ2-7 | TRBD1 | . | 16 | TRBV4-3 | CASSQDWDRSSYEQYF | TGCGCCAGCAGCCAAGATTGGGACAGGAGCTCCTACGAGCAGTACTTC
TRBJ1-6 | . | once | 17 | TRBV5-6 | CASSLAGGILQNSPLHF | TGTGCCAGCAGCTTGGCGGGGGGAATATTGCAGAATTCACCCCTCCACTTT
TRBJ1-5 | TRBD1 | . | 14 | TRBV6-5 | CASSPDRANQPQHF | TGTGCCAGCAGTCCGGACAGGGCGAATCAGCCCCAGCATTTT
TRBJ1-2 | TRBD1 | . | 17 | TRBV7-9 | CASSFFSAGGDLSGYTF | TGTGCCAGCAGCTTTTTCTCGGCAGGGGGCGATCTTAGTGGCTACACCTTC
TRBJ2-2 | . | . | 19 | TRBV4-3 | CASSQDTRDWGHSTGELFF | TGCGCCAGCAGCCAAGATACGAGAGATTGGGGACACAGCACCGGGGAGCTGTTTTTT
TRBJ1-1 | . | few | 13 | TRBV5-6 | CASSSGPYTEAFF | TGTGCCAGCAGCAGCGGACCATACACTGAAGCTTTCTTT